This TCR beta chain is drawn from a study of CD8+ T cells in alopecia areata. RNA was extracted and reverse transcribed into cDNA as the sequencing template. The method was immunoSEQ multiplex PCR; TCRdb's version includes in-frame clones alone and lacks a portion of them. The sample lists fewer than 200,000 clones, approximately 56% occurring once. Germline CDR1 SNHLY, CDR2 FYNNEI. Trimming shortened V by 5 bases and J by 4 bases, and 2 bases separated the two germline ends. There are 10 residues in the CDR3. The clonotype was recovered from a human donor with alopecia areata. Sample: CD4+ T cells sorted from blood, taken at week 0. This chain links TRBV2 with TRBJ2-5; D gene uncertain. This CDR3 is CASSLETQYF. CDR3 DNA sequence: TGTGCCAGCAGTCTAGAGACCCAGTACTTC. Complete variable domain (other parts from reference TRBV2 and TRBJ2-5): EPEVTQTPSHQVTQMGQEVILRCVPISNHLYFYWYRQILGQKVEFLVSFYNNEISEKSEIFDDQFSVERPDGSNFTLKIRSTKLEDSAMYFCASSLETQYFGPGTRLLVL.